One TCR beta chain is described in this entry. The target antigen is unknown. The V gene's germline CDR1 is DFQATT and CDR2 SNEGSKA (reference sequence). The CDR3 runs to 15 residues. J gave up 3 bases and V 0 bases, and 5 bases lay outside the gene matches. This entry comes from a study of blood T cells in healthy people across ages. Study as a whole: About one barcoded beta molecule per two T cells came from capture by template switching. Whole-study results and caveats: Relative to aged donors, long-lived donors carried more naive CD4+ cells and displayed higher diversity.

Primers used in a second PCR of about 7 to 12 cycles were a sample-barcoded 5' primer and a J-beta primer mix. In TCRdb, the 5' RACE reads were re-called with MiXCR into one record per CDR3 protein. The table has over a million distinct CDR3 sequences, around 59% seen once. The receptor was derived from a man aged 18 to 30 in good health. The sample comprised blood. This rearrangement joins TRBV20-1 to TRBJ2-7, with TRBD2 identical over 10 bases. The CDR3 DNA follows: TGCAGTGCTAGAGATCATACTAGCGGGATCTACGAGCAGTACTTC. Translated: CSARDHTSGIYEQYF.